This passage covers 14 T cell receptor beta chains from one sample sequenced in a study of blood T cells in healthy people across ages. Using a J-beta primer mix together with a sample-barcoded 5' primer, a second PCR was run for roughly 7 to 11 cycles. Using its own MiXCR run on the 5' RACE reads, TCRdb lists one record per CDR3 protein. The sample yields 380,000 or so distinct CDR3 sequences, 45% to 65% seen once. Sequencing used blood. The receptor set was obtained from a man aged 55 to 69 in good health.

In regard to this clonotype: A junction end diverges from the germline sequence, so it may reflect a read error. V is TRBV7-9 and J is TRBJ2-3, with TRBD1 matching 8 bases. Germline values: CDR1 SEHNR, CDR2 FQNEAQ (reference sequence). The CDR3 totals 15 residues. The CDR3 is CASSQRAGGTDMQYF. In DNA, the CDR3 is TGTGCCAGCAGCCAACGGGCAGGGGGCACGGATATGCAGTATTTT.

The table lists this clonotype with a few counts. This chain links TRBV20-1 with TRBJ2-3; no definite D call. There are 16 residues in the CDR3. Trimming removed 6 bases from V and 2 bases from J, with 21 bases in between. Looked up from germline, CDR1 is DFQATT and CDR2 is SNEGSKA (reference sequence). The CDR3: CSAPPPRRTITDTQYF. The CDR3 coding sequence is TGCAGTGCCCCTCCCCCCCGACGGACGATCACAGATACGCAGTATTTT.

This rearrangement joins TRBV5-5 to TRBJ2-6; weak D call: TRBD2 (5 bases). The CDR3 loop spans 19 amino acids. The germline V and J ends were trimmed by 0 bases and 0 bases, with 16 bases remaining between them. Germline assignment: CDR1 SGHKS and CDR2 YYEKEE (reference sequence). CDR3 loop: CASSLVSRRTLSGANVLTF. CDR3 coding DNA: TGTGCCAGCAGCTTGGTTAGTCGACGGACTCTCTCTGGGGCCAACGTCCTGACTTTC.

The chain has TRBV2 and TRBJ2-7; tentatively, D is TRBD1 (6 bases). V was pared by 5 bases and J by 2 bases, with 16 bases between. CDR3 length: 15 amino acids. Germline V gene data show CDR1 as SNHLY and CDR2 as FYNNEI. The CDR3 nucleotides read TGTGCCAGCAGTAAGAACCGGGACAAGACCTACGAGCAGTACTTC. Protein product: CASSKNRDKTYEQYF.

This clonotype was seen a single time. This chain joins TRBV12-3 or TRBV12-4 and TRBJ2-3, with TRBD2 matching over 8 bases. The CDR3 is made up of 14 amino acids. V lost 5 bases, J lost 5 bases, and 6 bases stayed unmatched. CDR3 residues: CASSGTSFIDTQYF. The CDR3 bases are TGTGCCAGCAGTGGGACTAGTTTCATAGATACGCAGTATTTT.

The chain links TRBV27 to TRBJ2-5; 9 positions match TRBD1. The J segment lost 6 bases and the V segment lost 7 bases, leaving 12 bases of the junction unmatched. There are 15 residues in the CDR3. CDR1 and CDR2 from the germline V gene are MNHEY and SMNVEV (reference sequence). The chain's CDR3 is CASTVWTGARQTQYF. In nucleotides, the CDR3 is TGTGCCAGCACGGTTTGGACAGGGGCGCGACAGACCCAGTACTTC.

This clonotype has more than one count but fewer than ten. J is TRBJ2-3 and V is TRBV7-2; D gene ambiguous. CDR3 length: 14 residues. Germline CDR1 and CDR2: SGHTA and FQGNSA. The V and J ends lost 1 base and 3 bases respectively, with 8 bases between them. CDR3 region: CASSLGLPTDTQYF. The CDR3 DNA follows: TGTGCCAGCAGCTTAGGACTCCCTACAGATACGCAGTATTTT. Full variable domain (rest looked up from reference TRBV7-2 and TRBJ2-3): GAGVSQSPSNKVTEKGKDVELRCDPISGHTALYWYRQSLGQGLEFLIYFQGNSAPDKSGLPSDRFSAERTGGSVSTLTIQRTQQEDSAVYLCASSLGLPTDTQYFGPGTRLTVL.

This clonotype was recorded once. The CDR3 region is CASSPRTGVKNIQYF. CDR3 coding DNA: TGTGCCAGCAGCCCCCGGACAGGGGTAAAAAACATTCAGTACTTC. The chain recombines TRBV11-1 with TRBJ2-4; 9 bases are a match to TRBD1. There are 15 residues in the CDR3. Unmatched junction bases numbered 6, after V lost 5 bases and J lost 4 bases. Looked up from germline, CDR1 is SGHAT and CDR2 is FQDESV (reference sequence).

This clonotype appeared many times. The chain couples TRBV6-2 or TRBV6-3 to TRBJ2-4; tentative D call: TRBD1 (7 bases). Germline V lookup: CDR1 MNHEY, CDR2 SVGEGT. This CDR3 comprises 15 residues. Between the trimmed V and J ends, which lost 3 bases and 1 base, there was a span of 10 bases. The CDR3 DNA reads as TGTGCCAGCAGTTATGGAGGGGGCGCCAAAAACATTCAGTACTTC. Translated: CASSYGGGAKNIQYF.

The V call is TRBV24-1, the J call TRBJ2-1; 7 bases align to TRBD1. CDR1 and CDR2 (germline): KGHDR, SFDVKD. Trimming at V came to 4 bases and at J to 6 bases, leaving 17 bases not matched to a gene. The CDR3 loop spans 18 amino acids. The CDR3 DNA reads TGTGCCACCAGTGACCCACCAGGGGGTGGGGTTTTGACCAATGAGCAGTTCTTC. Amino acid sequence: CATSDPPGGGVLTNEQFF.

This chain uses TRBV20-1 with TRBJ2-1, with D uncertain. Per the germline V gene, CDR1 is DFQATT and CDR2 is SNEGSKA (reference sequence). Trimming shortened V by 3 bases and J by 10 bases, and 19 bases separated the two germline ends. The CDR3 sequence is 14 residues long. As DNA, the CDR3 is TGCAGTGCTAGTCTTCACGGCATTAGCATGGAGCAGTTCTTC. Amino acids: CSASLHGISMEQFF.

The chain is built from TRBV12-3 or TRBV12-4 and TRBJ1-1, with D perhaps TRBD1 (6 bases). The CDR3 runs to 14 residues. Trimming left V 5 bases short and J 4 bases short, with 14 bases between. The CDR3 is CASSVQGWSTEAFF. The CDR3 DNA follows: TGTGCCAGCAGTGTACAGGGTTGGAGCACTGAAGCTTTCTTT.

This clonotype has a handful of counts. The chain combines TRBV18 with TRBJ2-1; no definite D call. The CDR3 runs to 11 residues. V was shortened by 2 bases and J by 7 bases, with 3 bases between the two germline ends. The germline V gene has CDR1 KGHSH and CDR2 LQKENI. The CDR3 loop reads CASSPANEQFF. The DNA for the CDR3 is TGTGCCAGCTCACCAGCGAATGAGCAGTTCTTC.

V usage is TRBV20-1 and J usage is TRBJ1-2, with D perhaps matching TRBD1 (5 bases). The CDR3 has 16 amino acids. Trimming cost V 4 bases and J 3 bases, with 21 bases left between them. Germline V gene sequence: CDR1 DFQATT, CDR2 SNEGSKA (reference sequence). The CDR3 DNA reads as TGCAGTGCTACAAAACCTCCAGGGTCAGGTGACTATGGCTACACCTTC. It yields the protein CSATKPPGSGDYGYTF.